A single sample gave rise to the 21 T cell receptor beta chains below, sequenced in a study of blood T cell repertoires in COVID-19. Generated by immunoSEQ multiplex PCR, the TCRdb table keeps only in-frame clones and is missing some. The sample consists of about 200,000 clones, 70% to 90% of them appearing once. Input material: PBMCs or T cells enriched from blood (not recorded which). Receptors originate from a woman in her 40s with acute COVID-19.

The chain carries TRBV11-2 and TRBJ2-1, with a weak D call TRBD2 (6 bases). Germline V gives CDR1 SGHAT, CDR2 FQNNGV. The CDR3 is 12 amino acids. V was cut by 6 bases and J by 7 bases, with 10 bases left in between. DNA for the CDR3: TGTGCCAGCAGTTTTAGCGGAAATGAGCAGTTCTTC. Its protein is CASSFSGNEQFF.

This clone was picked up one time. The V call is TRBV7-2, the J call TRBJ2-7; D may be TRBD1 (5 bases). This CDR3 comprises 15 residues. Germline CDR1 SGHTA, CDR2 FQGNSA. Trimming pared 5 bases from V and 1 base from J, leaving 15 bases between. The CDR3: CASSQGATRSYEQYF. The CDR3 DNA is TGTGCCAGCAGCCAAGGGGCCACCCGATCCTACGAGCAGTACTTC. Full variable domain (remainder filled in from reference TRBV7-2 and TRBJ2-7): GAGVSQSPSNKVTEKGKDVELRCDPISGHTALYWYRQSLGQGLEFLIYFQGNSAPDKSGLPSDRFSAERTGGSVSTLTIQRTQQEDSAVYLCASSQGATRSYEQYFGPGTRLTVT.

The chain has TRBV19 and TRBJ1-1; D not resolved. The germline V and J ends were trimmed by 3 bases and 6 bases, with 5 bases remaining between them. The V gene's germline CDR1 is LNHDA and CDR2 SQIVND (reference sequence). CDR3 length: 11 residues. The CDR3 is CASSIGPEAFF. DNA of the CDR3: TGTGCCAGTAGTATTGGCCCTGAAGCTTTCTTT.

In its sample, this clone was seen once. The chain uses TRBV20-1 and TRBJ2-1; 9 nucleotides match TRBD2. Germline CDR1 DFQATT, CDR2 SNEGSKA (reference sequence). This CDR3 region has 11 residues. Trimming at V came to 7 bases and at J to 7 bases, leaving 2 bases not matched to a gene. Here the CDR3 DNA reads TGCAGTGTGAGCGGGAGGAATGAGCAGTTCTTC. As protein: CSVSGRNEQFF.

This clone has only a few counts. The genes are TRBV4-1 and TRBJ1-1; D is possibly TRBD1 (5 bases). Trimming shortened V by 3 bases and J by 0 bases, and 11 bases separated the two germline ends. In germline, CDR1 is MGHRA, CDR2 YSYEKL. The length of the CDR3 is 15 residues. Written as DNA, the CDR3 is TGCGCCAGCAGCCAGGCTGACAGATTGAACACTGAAGCTTTCTTT. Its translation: CASSQADRLNTEAFF.

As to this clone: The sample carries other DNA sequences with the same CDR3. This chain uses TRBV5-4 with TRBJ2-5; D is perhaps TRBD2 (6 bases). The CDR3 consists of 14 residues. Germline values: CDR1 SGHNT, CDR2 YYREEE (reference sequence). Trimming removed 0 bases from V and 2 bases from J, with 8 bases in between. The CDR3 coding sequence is TGTGCCAGCAGCTTGGGTCTAGCGCAAGAGACCCAGTACTTC. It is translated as CASSLGLAQETQYF. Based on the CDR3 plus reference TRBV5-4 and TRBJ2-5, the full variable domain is ETGVTQSPTHLIKTRGQQVTLRCSSQSGHNTVSWYQQALGQGPQFIFQYYREEENGRGNFPPRFSGLQFPNYSSELNVNALELDDSALYLCASSLGLAQETQYFGPGTRLLVL.

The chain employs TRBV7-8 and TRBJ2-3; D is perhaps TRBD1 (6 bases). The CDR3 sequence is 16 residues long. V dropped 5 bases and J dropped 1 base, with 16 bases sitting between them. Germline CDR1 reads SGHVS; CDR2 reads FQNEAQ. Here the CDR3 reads CASSANRARGTDTQYF. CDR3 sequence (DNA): TGTGCCAGCAGCGCCAACAGGGCACGAGGCACAGATACGCAGTATTTT.

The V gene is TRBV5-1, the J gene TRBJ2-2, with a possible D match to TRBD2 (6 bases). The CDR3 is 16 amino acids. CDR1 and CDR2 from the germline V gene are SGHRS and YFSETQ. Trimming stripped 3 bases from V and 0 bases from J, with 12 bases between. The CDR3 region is CASSSGAGSNTGELFF. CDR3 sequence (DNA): TGCGCCAGCAGCTCTGGAGCGGGCTCGAACACCGGGGAGCTGTTTTTT.

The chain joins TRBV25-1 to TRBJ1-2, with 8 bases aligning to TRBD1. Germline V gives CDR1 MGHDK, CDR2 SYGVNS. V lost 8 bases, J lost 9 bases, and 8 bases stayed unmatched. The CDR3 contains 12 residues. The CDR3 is CASGTGPLSYTF. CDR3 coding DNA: TGTGCCAGCGGGACAGGCCCTCTTAGCTACACCTTC.

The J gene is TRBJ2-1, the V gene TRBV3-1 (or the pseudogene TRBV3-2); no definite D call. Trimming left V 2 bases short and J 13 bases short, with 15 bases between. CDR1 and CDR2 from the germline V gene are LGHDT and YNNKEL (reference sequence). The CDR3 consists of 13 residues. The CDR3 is CASSQNSPLSQFF. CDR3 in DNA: TGTGCCAGCAGCCAAAATAGTCCATTGTCCCAGTTCTTC.

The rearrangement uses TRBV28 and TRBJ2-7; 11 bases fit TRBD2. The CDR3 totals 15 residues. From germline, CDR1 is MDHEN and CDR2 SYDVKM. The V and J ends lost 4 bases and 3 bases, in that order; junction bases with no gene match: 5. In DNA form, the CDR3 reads TGTGCCAGCAGTTCACCGGGACTAGCGGACTACGAGCAGTACTTC. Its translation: CASSSPGLADYEQYF.

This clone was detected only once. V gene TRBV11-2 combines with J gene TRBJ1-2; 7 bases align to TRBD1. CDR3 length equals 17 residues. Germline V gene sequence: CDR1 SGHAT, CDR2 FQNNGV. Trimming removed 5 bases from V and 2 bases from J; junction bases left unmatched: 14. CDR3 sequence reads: CASSTHRGPTINYGYTF. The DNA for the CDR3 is TGTGCCAGCAGCACCCACAGGGGACCGACAATAAACTATGGCTACACCTTC.

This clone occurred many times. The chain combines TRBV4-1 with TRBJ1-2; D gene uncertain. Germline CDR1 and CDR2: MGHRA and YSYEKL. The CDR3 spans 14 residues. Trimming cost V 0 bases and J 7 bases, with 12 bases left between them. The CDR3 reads CASSQDEEAAGYTF. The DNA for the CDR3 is TGCGCCAGCAGCCAAGATGAGGAGGCCGCTGGCTACACCTTC.

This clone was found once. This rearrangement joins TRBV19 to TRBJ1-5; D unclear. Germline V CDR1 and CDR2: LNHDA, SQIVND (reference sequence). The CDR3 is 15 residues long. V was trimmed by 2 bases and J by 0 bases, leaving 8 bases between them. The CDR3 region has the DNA TGTGCCAGTAGTATACAGGTTTATAGCAATCAGCCCCAGCATTTT. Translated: CASSIQVYSNQPQHF.

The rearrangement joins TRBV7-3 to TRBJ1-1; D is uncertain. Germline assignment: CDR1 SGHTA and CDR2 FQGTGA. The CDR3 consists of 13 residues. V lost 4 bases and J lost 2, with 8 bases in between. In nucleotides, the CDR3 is TGTGCCAGCAGCTCGGAGATTAACACTGAAGCTTTCTTT. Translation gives CASSSEINTEAFF.

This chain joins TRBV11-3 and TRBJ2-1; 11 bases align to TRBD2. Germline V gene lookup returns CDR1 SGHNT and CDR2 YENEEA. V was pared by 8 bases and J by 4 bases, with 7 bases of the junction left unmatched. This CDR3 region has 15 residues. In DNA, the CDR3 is TGTGCCAGCCCCCTAGCGGGAGGACAATACAATGAGCAGTTCTTC. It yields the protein CASPLAGGQYNEQFF.

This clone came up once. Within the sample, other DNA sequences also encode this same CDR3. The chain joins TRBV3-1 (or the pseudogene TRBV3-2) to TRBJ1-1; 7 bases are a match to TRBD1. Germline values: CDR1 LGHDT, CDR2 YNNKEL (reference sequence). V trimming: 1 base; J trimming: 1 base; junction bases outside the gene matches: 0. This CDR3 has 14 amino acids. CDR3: CASSQAGGNTEAFF. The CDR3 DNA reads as TGTGCCAGCAGCCAAGCAGGGGGGAACACTGAAGCTTTCTTT.

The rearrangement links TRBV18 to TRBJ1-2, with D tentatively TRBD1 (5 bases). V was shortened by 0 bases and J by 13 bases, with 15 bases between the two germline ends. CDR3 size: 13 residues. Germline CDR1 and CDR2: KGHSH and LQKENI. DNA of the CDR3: TGTGCCAGCTCACCACCGTGGGGCACCCCCCCCACCTTC. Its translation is CASSPPWGTPPTF.

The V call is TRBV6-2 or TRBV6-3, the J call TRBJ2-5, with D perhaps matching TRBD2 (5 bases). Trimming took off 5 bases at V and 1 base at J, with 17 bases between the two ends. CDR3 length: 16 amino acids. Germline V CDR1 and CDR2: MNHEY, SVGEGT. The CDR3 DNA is TGTGCCAGCAGTCGCCTCGGAGTGGAGGCCCAAGAGACCCAGTACTTC. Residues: CASSRLGVEAQETQYF.

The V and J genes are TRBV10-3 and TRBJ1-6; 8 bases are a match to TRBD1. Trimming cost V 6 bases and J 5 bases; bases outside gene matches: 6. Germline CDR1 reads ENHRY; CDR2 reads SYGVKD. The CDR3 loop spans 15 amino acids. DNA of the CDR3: TGTGCCATCAGGGCTACGGGACAGGATAATTCACCCCTCCACTTT. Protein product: CAIRATGQDNSPLHF.

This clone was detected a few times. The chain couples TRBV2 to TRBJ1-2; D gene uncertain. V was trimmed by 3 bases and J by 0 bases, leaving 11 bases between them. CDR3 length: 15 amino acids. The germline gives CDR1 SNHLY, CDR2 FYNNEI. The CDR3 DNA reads TGTGCCAGCAGTGATTCGCAGCTAGCTAACTATGGCTACACCTTC. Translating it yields CASSDSQLANYGYTF.